This is a list of T cell receptor beta chains from one sample in a study of ipilimumab plus nivolumab after autologous stem cell transplantation. Method: immunoSEQ multiplex PCR; TCRdb's copy keeps in-frame clones and lacks some. The sample holds approximately 18,000 clones, about 81% seen once. The material sequenced was PBMCs, taken in a trial of ipilimumab plus nivolumab as post-transplant consolidation. The receptors were sampled from a male donor with diffuse large B-cell lymphoma. CDR3s include the opening cysteine and the closing phenylalanine or tryptophan. The D gene is left open where the match is weak. Clone size, where shown, is once, few, many, or a class for clones that have expanded.

d_gene | len | j_gene | abundance | v_gene | CDR3aa | CDR3nt
TRBD1 | 14 | TRBJ1-1 | . | TRBV27 | CASSPRTGYGEAFF | TGTGCCAGCAGTCCGAGGACAGGGTACGGTGAAGCTTTCTTT
. | 16 | TRBJ2-4 | few | TRBV5-4 | CASSLGDALAKNIQYF | TGTGCCAGCAGCTTGGGGGACGCACTAGCCAAAAACATTCAGTACTTC
. | 13 | TRBJ1-2 | . | TRBV7-9 | CASSFVAVNGYTF | TGTGCCAGCAGCTTTGTGGCAGTTAATGGCTACACCTTC
. | 13 | TRBJ2-5 | . | TRBV5-4 | CASSFYPVETQYF | TGTGCCAGCAGCTTTTACCCTGTGGAGACCCAGTACTTC
. | 15 | TRBJ2-3 | . | TRBV10-2 | CASREPGTSTDTQYF | TGCGCCAGCAGGGAACCAGGGACTAGCACAGATACGCAGTATTTT
. | 20 | TRBJ2-5 | . | TRBV5-1 | CASSLDPGGSGSIRRETQYF | TGCGCCAGCAGCTTGGATCCCGGGGGAAGTGGCAGTATAAGGCGAGAGACCCAGTACTTC
. | 15 | TRBJ1-3 | . | TRBV2 | CASSEAGTEGDTIYF | TGTGCCAGCAGTGAAGCGGGGACCGAAGGTGACACCATATATTTT
. | 15 | TRBJ1-2 | . | TRBV19 | CASSRISGTDYGYTF | TGTGCCAGTAGTCGTATTTCCGGGACGGACTATGGCTACACCTTC
. | 16 | TRBJ1-3 | . | TRBV5-4 | CASSPGLSHSGNTIYF | TGTGCCAGCAGCCCAGGCCTGAGCCACTCTGGAAACACCATATATTTT
. | 13 | TRBJ2-7 | . | TRBV5-1 | CASSSGVRYEQYF | TGCGCCAGCAGCTCTGGGGTGAGGTACGAGCAGTACTTC
TRBD1 | 15 | TRBJ1-2 | . | TRBV6-5 | CASSRSGQGARGYTF | TGTGCCAGCAGCCGATCGGGACAGGGGGCGCGGGGCTACACCTTC
TRBD1 | 16 | TRBJ2-3 | . | TRBV7-3 | CASRPTGGWGTDTQYF | TGTGCCAGCAGACCCACAGGGGGCTGGGGCACAGATACGCAGTATTTT
. | 12 | TRBJ2-3 | once | TRBV7-9 | CASSRSTDTQYF | TGTGCCAGCAGCCGTAGCACAGATACGCAGTATTTT
TRBD2 | 19 | TRBJ2-3 | . | TRBV6-1 | CASSEESSVAGPQRNTQYF | TGTGCCAGCAGTGAAGAGTCATCTGTAGCGGGACCCCAACGGAATACGCAGTATTTT
. | 16 | TRBJ2-1 | . | TRBV18 | CASSPNPEGGHNEQFF | TGTGCCAGCTCACCAAATCCCGAGGGGGGGCACAATGAGCAGTTCTTC
TRBD1 | 15 | TRBJ2-7 | . | TRBV19 | CASSNTGGSSYEQYF | TGTGCCAGTAGTAACACAGGGGGCTCCTCCTACGAGCAGTACTTC
TRBD2 | 14 | TRBJ2-3 | . | TRBV9 | CASSVDSGRVTQYF | TGTGCCAGCAGCGTAGATTCGGGGAGGGTGACACAGTATTTT
. | 15 | TRBJ1-5 | few | TRBV27 | CASSFGGLSNQPQHF | TGTGCCAGCAGTTTTGGGGGGCTGAGCAATCAGCCCCAGCATTTT
. | 14 | TRBJ2-3 | once | TRBV2 | CASSAQGSPDTQYF | TGTGCCAGCAGTGCACAGGGATCCCCAGATACGCAGTATTTT
. | 17 | TRBJ2-1 | few | TRBV4-2 | CASSQDALVDGYNEQFF | TGTGCCAGCAGCCAAGATGCCCTAGTAGATGGCTACAATGAGCAGTTCTTC
. | 16 | TRBJ2-3 | . | TRBV5-5 | CASRLPKGAGTDTQYF | TGTGCCAGCAGACTCCCAAAAGGGGCGGGCACAGATACGCAGTATTTT
. | 15 | TRBJ2-7 | . | TRBV4-1 | CASSQEGGETYEQYF | TGCGCCAGCAGCCAAGAGGGTGGGGAGACCTACGAGCAGTACTTC
. | 12 | TRBJ1-1 | . | TRBV19 | CASTPLAGGAFF | TGTGCCAGTACTCCCTTGGCGGGGGGAGCTTTCTTT
. | 15 | TRBJ1-1 | . | TRBV11-2 | CASSLDGRMNTEAFF | TGTGCCAGCAGCTTAGACGGAAGAATGAACACTGAAGCTTTCTTT
. | 14 | TRBJ2-2 | . | TRBV5-6 | CASSSPMDPGELFF | TGTGCCAGCAGCTCGCCGATGGACCCCGGGGAGCTGTTTTTT
. | 13 | TRBJ2-2 | . | TRBV6-5 | CASSYPGSGELFF | TGTGCCAGCAGTTACCCTGGGTCCGGGGAGCTGTTTTTT
. | 14 | TRBJ2-3 | . | TRBV27 | CASSNGRPTDTQYF | TGTGCCAGCTCCAACGGAAGACCGACAGATACGCAGTATTTT
TRBD2 | 15 | TRBJ2-1 | . | TRBV2 | CASRQGAGGPGEQFF | TGTGCCAGCAGACAGGGTGCGGGGGGGCCGGGTGAGCAGTTCTTC
. | 13 | TRBJ1-2 | . | TRBV13 | CASSLDIRYGYTF | TGTGCCAGCAGCTTAGACATACGCTATGGCTACACCTTC
TRBD1 | 13 | TRBJ1-2 | . | TRBV5-6 | CASSLGDRVIYTF | TGTGCCAGCAGCTTGGGTGACAGGGTGATATACACCTTC
. | 16 | TRBJ2-2 | . | TRBV4-3 | CASSQEWQGGTGELFF | TGCGCCAGCAGCCAAGAATGGCAGGGTGGTACCGGGGAGCTGTTTTTT
. | 11 | TRBJ1-1 | few | TRBV30 | CAWRINTEAFF | TGTGCCTGGAGAATAAACACTGAAGCTTTCTTT
TRBD2 | 16 | TRBJ2-5 | few | TRBV5-1 | CASSLSAGGLQETQYF | TGCGCCAGCAGCTTGAGTGCGGGGGGCCTTCAAGAGACCCAGTACTTC
TRBD2 | 16 | TRBJ2-2 | . | TRBV7-9 | CASSIRTSDDTGELFF | TGTGCCAGCAGCATAAGGACTAGCGATGACACCGGGGAGCTGTTTTTT
TRBD2 | 14 | TRBJ2-1 | . | TRBV5-1 | CASSLSGEYNEQFF | TGCGCCAGCAGCCTTAGCGGGGAATACAATGAGCAGTTCTTC
. | 11 | TRBJ1-2 | . | TRBV6-6 | CASSVRDGYTF | TGTGCCAGCAGTGTTCGGGATGGCTACACCTTC
TRBD2 | 16 | TRBJ2-3 | . | TRBV2 | CASKSASGALGDTQYF | TGTGCCAGCAAGTCGGCTAGCGGGGCCCTAGGAGATACGCAGTATTTT
. | 15 | TRBJ1-3 | . | TRBV19 | CASSIGGGSGNTIYF | TGTGCCAGTAGTATCGGCGGAGGCTCTGGAAACACCATATATTTT
TRBD1 | 14 | TRBJ2-7 | once | TRBV30 | CAWSRLQGIDEQYF | TGTGCCTGGTCGCGGCTACAGGGGATCGACGAGCAGTACTTC
. | 18 | TRBJ1-5 | . | TRBV15 | CATSTPYNRDPSNQPQHF | TGTGCCACCAGCACCCCGTATAATAGGGATCCGAGCAATCAGCCCCAGCATTTT
. | 14 | TRBJ2-7 | once | TRBV18 | CASSPSTVSYEQYF | TGTGCCAGCTCACCTTCGACAGTCTCCTACGAGCAGTACTTC
TRBD1 | 15 | TRBJ1-1 | large | TRBV10-3 | CAISLSGTVNTEAFF | TGTGCCATATCCCTATCCGGGACAGTGAACACTGAAGCTTTCTTT